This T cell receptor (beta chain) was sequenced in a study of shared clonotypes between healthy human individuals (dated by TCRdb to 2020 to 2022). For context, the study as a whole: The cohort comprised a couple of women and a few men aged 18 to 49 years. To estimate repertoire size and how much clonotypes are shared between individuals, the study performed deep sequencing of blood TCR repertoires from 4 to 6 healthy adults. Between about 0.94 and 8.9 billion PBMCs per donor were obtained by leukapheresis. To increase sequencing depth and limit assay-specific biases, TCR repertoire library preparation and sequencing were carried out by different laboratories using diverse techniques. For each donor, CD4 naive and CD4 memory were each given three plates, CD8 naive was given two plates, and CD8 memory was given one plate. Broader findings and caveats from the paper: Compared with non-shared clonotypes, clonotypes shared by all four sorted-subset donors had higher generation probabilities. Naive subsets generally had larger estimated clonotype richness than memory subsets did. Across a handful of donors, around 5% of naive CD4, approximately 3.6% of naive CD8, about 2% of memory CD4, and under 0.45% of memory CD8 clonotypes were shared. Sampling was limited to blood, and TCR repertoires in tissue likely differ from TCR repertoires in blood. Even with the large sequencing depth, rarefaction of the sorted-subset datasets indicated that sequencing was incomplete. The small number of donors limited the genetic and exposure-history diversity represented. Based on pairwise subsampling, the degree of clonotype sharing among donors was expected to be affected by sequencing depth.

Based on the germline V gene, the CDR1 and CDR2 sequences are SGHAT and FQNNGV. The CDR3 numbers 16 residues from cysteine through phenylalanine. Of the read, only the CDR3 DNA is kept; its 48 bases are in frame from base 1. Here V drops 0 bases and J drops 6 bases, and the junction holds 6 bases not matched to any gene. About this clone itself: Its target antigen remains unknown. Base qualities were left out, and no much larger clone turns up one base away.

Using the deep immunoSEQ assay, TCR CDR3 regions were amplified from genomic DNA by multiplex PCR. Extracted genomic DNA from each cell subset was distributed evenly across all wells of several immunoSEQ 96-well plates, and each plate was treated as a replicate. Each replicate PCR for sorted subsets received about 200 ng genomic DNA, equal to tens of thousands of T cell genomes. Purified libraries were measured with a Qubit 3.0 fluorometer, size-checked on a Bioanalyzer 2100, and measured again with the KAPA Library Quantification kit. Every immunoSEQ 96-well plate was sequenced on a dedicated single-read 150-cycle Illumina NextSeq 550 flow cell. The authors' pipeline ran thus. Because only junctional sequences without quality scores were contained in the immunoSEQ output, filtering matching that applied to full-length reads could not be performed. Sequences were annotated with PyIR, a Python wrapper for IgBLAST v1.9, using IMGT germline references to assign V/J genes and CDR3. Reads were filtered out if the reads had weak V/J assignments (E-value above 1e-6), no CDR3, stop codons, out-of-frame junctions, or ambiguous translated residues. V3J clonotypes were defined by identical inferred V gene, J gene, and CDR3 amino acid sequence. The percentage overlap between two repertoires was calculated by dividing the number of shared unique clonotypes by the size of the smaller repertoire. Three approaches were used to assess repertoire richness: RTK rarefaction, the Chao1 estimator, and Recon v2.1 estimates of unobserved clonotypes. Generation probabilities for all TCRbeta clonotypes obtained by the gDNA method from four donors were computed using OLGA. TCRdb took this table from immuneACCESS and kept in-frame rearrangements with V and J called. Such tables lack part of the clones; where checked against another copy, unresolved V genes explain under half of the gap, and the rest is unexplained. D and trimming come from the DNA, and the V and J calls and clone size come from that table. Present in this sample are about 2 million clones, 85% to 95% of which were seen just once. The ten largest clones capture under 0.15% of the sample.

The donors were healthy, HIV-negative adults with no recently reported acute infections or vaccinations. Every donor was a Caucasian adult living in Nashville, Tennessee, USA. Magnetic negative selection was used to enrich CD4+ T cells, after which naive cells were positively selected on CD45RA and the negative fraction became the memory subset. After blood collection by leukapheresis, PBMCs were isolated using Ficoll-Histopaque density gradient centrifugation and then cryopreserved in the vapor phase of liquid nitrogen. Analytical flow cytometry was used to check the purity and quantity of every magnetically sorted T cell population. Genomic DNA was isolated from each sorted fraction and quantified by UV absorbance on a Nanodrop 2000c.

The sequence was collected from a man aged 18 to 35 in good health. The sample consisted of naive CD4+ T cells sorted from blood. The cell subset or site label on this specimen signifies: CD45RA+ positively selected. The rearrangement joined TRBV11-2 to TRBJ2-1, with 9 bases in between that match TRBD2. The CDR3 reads CASSLDQAGGLNEQFF. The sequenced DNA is TGTGCCAGCAGCTTAGATCAGGCGGGAGGGCTCAATGAGCAGTTCTTC.